The 9 T cell receptor beta chains below come from one sample, sequenced in a study of regulatory T cells in long-lasting Graves disease. The TCR beta library used iRepertoire HTBI primers with Arm-PCR amplification of CDR3. MiXCR was run by TCRdb on the multiplex PCR reads, yielding one entry per CDR3 protein. The sample lists some 600,000 distinct CDR3 sequences; roughly 15% were seen once. Time point of the sample: newly diagnosed GD, antithyroid drugs for less than 3 months. PBMCs were the source of the RNA used for TCR sequencing. The data also belong to a second study, concerning T cells in Graves' hyperthyroidism and ophthalmopathy.

The sequencing here drew on peripheral blood mononuclear cells (PBMCs), taken at new diagnosis, from a patient treated with antithyroid drugs. These receptors originate from a young man with Graves disease.

This rearrangement joins TRBV2 to TRBJ1-2, with D maybe TRBD1 (6 bases). The CDR3 loop spans 15 amino acids. The ends were cut back, 6 bases at V and 6 bases at J, with 20 bases in the middle. From germline, CDR1 is SNHLY and CDR2 FYNNEI. The CDR3 protein is CASSEGGLIVDGYTF. The CDR3 DNA sequence: TGTGCCAGCAGCGAGGGGGGGTTGATCGTGGATGGCTACACCTTC.

This clonotype was recorded a few times. V and J are TRBV5-6 and TRBJ1-2; the match to TRBD1 covers 9 bases. V lost 2 bases and J lost 7; bases outside the gene matches: 9. Germline V gene lookup returns CDR1 SGHDT and CDR2 YYEEEE. CDR3 length: 15 residues. CDR3: CASSFRDRDMSGYTF. In DNA, the CDR3 is TGTGCCAGCAGCTTCCGGGACAGGGATATGTCTGGCTACACCTTC. Full variable domain (outside the CDR3, taken from reference TRBV5-6 and TRBJ1-2): DAGVTQSPTHLIKTRGQQVTLRCSPKSGHDTVSWYQQALGQGPQFIFQYYEEEERQRGNFPDRFSGHQFPNYSSELNVNALLLGDSALYLCASSFRDRDMSGYTFGSGTRLTVV.

This clonotype was found a few times. V and J are TRBV5-6 and TRBJ2-1; TRBD2 matches at 11 bases. J was trimmed by 3 bases and V by 3 bases; bases with no gene match: 5. The length of the CDR3 is 16 residues. Germline V gives CDR1 SGHDT, CDR2 YYEEEE. CDR3 sequence: CASSYLGLADYNEQFF. The CDR3 bases are TGTGCCAGCAGCTACTTGGGACTAGCGGACTACAATGAGCAGTTCTTC.

This clonotype was found a few times. The rearrangement joins TRBV19 to TRBJ2-1; the match to TRBD2 covers 7 bases. The CDR3 is 15 amino acids. Germline V gene data show CDR1 as LNHDA and CDR2 as SQIVND (reference sequence). J was trimmed by 0 bases and V by 3 bases; bases with no gene match: 2. Written as DNA, the CDR3 is TGTGCCAGTAGTATGGGCGGGAGCTCCTACAATGAGCAGTTCTTC. Translated, it gives CASSMGGSSYNEQFF.

In its sample, this clonotype was seen many times. The chain links TRBV29-1 to TRBJ2-5, with 7 bases that match TRBD2. V shed 3 bases, J shed 4 bases, and the junction held 8 bases outside the gene matches. This CDR3 has 14 residues. Germline V gene sequence: CDR1 SQVTM, CDR2 ANQGSEA. The CDR3 reads CSVDGSGTGETQYF. DNA of the CDR3: TGCAGCGTTGACGGGAGCGGGACTGGAGAGACCCAGTACTTC. The full variable domain, with the rest looked up from reference TRBV29-1 and TRBJ2-5, is SAVISQKPSRDICQRGTSLTIQCQVDSQVTMMFWYRQQPGQSLTLIATANQGSEATYESGFVIDKFPISRPNLTFSTLTVSNMSPEDSSIYLCSVDGSGTGETQYFGPGTRLLVL.

The V and J genes are TRBV30 and TRBJ2-7; D is uncertain. V dropped 1 base and J dropped 5 bases, with 12 bases sitting between them. Germline-derived CDR1 and CDR2 are GTSNPN and SVGIG (reference sequence). CDR3 size: 13 residues. CDR3 amino acids: CAWSGGPRDEQYF. The CDR3, as DNA: TGTGCCTGGAGTGGCGGACCTAGGGACGAGCAGTACTTC.

The chain joins TRBV7-9 to TRBJ2-7; D ambiguous. The V gene's germline CDR1 is SEHNR and CDR2 FQNEAQ (reference sequence). Trimming removed 4 bases at V and 1 base at J, with 14 bases between. The CDR3 consists of 15 residues. The CDR3 spells CASSSTTGSSYEQYF. CDR3 coding DNA: TGTGCCAGCAGCTCTACAACCGGGTCTTCCTACGAGCAGTACTTC.

V and J are TRBV18 and TRBJ2-7, with 15 bases identical to TRBD2. V shed 6 bases and J 7 bases; nucleotides not matched to a gene: 7. Germline V CDR1 and CDR2: KGHSH, LQKENI. The CDR3 totals 15 residues. The CDR3 sequence is CASSLGTSGGWEQYF. DNA for the CDR3: TGTGCCAGCTCCCTCGGGACTAGCGGGGGGTGGGAGCAGTACTTC.

This chain joins TRBV6-2 or TRBV6-3 and TRBJ1-5; TRBD1 agrees at 9 bases. Trimming removed 5 bases from V and 2 bases from J; junction bases left unmatched: 10. Germline V gene sequence: CDR1 MNHEY, CDR2 SVGEGT. The CDR3 spans 17 residues. In DNA, the CDR3 is TGTGCCAGCAGTGGGGGACAGGGAGGGACGGGCAATCAGCCCCAGCATTTT. Translation gives CASSGGQGGTGNQPQHF.